Below, 14 T cell receptor beta chains from the same sample are listed, as sequenced in a study of cytomegalovirus exposure and HLA in healthy donors. Measured with immunoSEQ multiplex PCR; TCRdb has only the in-frame clones, and not every one. The table lists 160,000 or so clones, around nine tenths of them singletons. The sample was PBMCs. Receptor source: a woman in her 30s in good health and CMV-seronegative.

The chain is built from TRBV6-6 and TRBJ1-2; no definite D call. Germline V gives CDR1 MNHNY, CDR2 SVGAGI (reference sequence). The CDR3 is 14 amino acids. The V gene lost 4 bases and the J gene lost 4 bases, with 13 bases spanning the gap. The CDR3 DNA reads TGTGCCAGCAGTTTTCTAGGGAGTTCCTATGGCTACACCTTC. Amino acid sequence: CASSFLGSSYGYTF.

This rearrangement joins TRBV19 to TRBJ1-2, with D perhaps matching TRBD1 (5 bases). This CDR3 has 16 amino acids. Germline V gene lookup returns CDR1 LNHDA and CDR2 SQIVND (reference sequence). V lost 1 base and J 4 bases, leaving 16 bases between the germline ends. Here the CDR3 DNA reads TGTGCCAGTAGTATAGGTCGACAGAACTCTCTCTATGGCTACACCTTC. It encodes CASSIGRQNSLYGYTF.

The rearrangement uses TRBV2 and TRBJ2-1; 9 bases align to TRBD2. V was pared by 5 bases and J by 4 bases, with 9 bases of the junction left unmatched. Germline CDR1 reads SNHLY; CDR2 reads FYNNEI. The CDR3 has 16 residues. DNA of the CDR3: TGTGCCAGCAGTCTAGGGGCGGGGGGGAATTACAATGAGCAGTTCTTC. It specifies CASSLGAGGNYNEQFF.

The V gene is TRBV27, the J gene TRBJ2-7, with 9 bases matching TRBD2. V trimming: 2 bases; J trimming: 3 bases; junction bases outside the gene matches: 5. Germline values: CDR1 MNHEY, CDR2 SMNVEV (reference sequence). The CDR3 has 15 amino acids. In nucleotides, the CDR3 is TGTGCCAGCAGTTTAGTGAGCGGGGGGCGCTACGAGCAGTACTTC. Amino acid sequence: CASSLVSGGRYEQYF.

The chain carries TRBV6-6 and TRBJ2-7; a weak D match, TRBD2 (6 bases). Trimming removed 0 bases from V and 6 bases from J, with 18 bases in between. CDR1 is MNHNY and CDR2 is SVGAGI in the germline V gene (reference sequence). This CDR3 has 16 residues. As DNA, the CDR3 is TGTGCCAGCAGTTACTCTAGTGGCGGGGCGCCAGGCGAGCAGTACTTC. Protein: CASSYSSGGAPGEQYF.

The gene calls are TRBV19 and TRBJ2-7; the match to TRBD1 covers 8 bases. The CDR3 runs to 15 residues. The ends lost 6 bases at V and 0 bases at J; junction bases unmatched: 7. The germline CDR1 and CDR2 sequences are LNHDA and SQIVND (reference sequence). CDR3: CASSRGQGSSYEQYF. CDR3 DNA sequence: TGTGCCAGTAGCAGAGGACAGGGCAGCTCCTACGAGCAGTACTTC.

The gene calls are TRBV6-1 and TRBJ1-5; no definite D call. The V end was cut by 2 bases, the J end by 2 bases, with 7 bases between. This CDR3 region has 14 residues. Germline V lookup: CDR1 MNHNS, CDR2 SASEGT. The CDR3 reads CASSEMGRNQPQHF. The CDR3 nucleotides read TGTGCCAGCAGTGAAATGGGCCGCAATCAGCCCCAGCATTTT.

This chain uses TRBV5-6 with TRBJ1-4; D is perhaps TRBD1 (6 bases). Germline V gene sequence: CDR1 SGHDT, CDR2 YYEEEE. V lost 7 bases and J 4 bases, leaving 8 bases between the germline ends. This CDR3 spans 12 amino acids. This chain's CDR3 is CASGRGNEKLFF. CDR3 bases: TGTGCCAGCGGCAGGGGTAATGAAAAACTGTTTTTT.

The genes are TRBV6-1 and TRBJ1-1; D remains ambiguous. Germline CDR1 is MNHNS and CDR2 is SASEGT. V lost 10 bases, J lost 3 bases, and 9 bases lay in between. This CDR3 has 11 amino acids. CDR3 region: CAIRLYTEAFF. In DNA form, the CDR3 reads TGTGCCATCAGACTTTACACTGAAGCTTTCTTT.

The chain uses TRBV15 and TRBJ1-6; 9 bases line up with TRBD1. With 0 bases clipped from V and 12 bases from J, the junction kept 12 bases outside the gene matches. CDR1 and CDR2 (germline): LNHNV, YYDKDF (reference sequence). The CDR3 covers 17 residues. This CDR3 reads CATSRDYSGTGMEPLHF. The DNA for the CDR3 is TGTGCCACCAGCAGAGATTATTCCGGGACAGGGATGGAACCCCTCCACTTT. Drawing the rest from reference TRBV15 and TRBJ1-6, the complete variable domain is DAMVIQNPRYQVTQFGKPVTLSCSQTLNHNVMYWYQQKSSQAPKLLFHYYDKDFNNEADTPDNFQSRRPNTSFCFLDIRSPGLGDTAMYLCATSRDYSGTGMEPLHFGNGTRLTVT.

The rearrangement uses TRBV4-1 and TRBJ2-7; TRBD1 matches 8 bases. Germline V lookup: CDR1 MGHRA, CDR2 YSYEKL. The CDR3 has 16 amino acids. V gave up 3 bases and J gave up 6 bases; unmatched junction bases: 13. The CDR3 nucleotides read TGCGCCAGCAGCCACCAACCCGCAGGGGGCTGGGGCGAGCAGTACTTC. Amino acid sequence: CASSHQPAGGWGEQYF.

The chain recombines TRBV30 with TRBJ1-6; TRBD1 aligns across 8 bases. CDR3 size: 14 residues. V lost 3 bases and J lost 8; bases outside the gene matches: 6. Per the germline V gene, CDR1 is GTSNPN and CDR2 is SVGIG (reference sequence). The CDR3 here is CAWSEGQGDSPLHF. As DNA, the CDR3 is TGTGCCTGGAGCGAAGGACAGGGAGATTCACCCCTCCACTTT.

The chain employs TRBV6-6 and TRBJ2-3; perhaps TRBD1 as D (5 bases). The CDR3 runs to 13 residues. V lost 4 bases and J lost 4, with 9 bases in between. Germline assignment: CDR1 MNHNY and CDR2 SVGAGI (reference sequence). The DNA for the CDR3 is TGTGCCAGCAGTTGGGGCAGTTCAGATACGCAGTATTTT. Protein: CASSWGSSDTQYF.

The CDR3 sequence: CASSSYSGGANNEQFF. CDR3 nucleotide sequence: TGTGCCAGCAGCTCCTATAGCGGGGGGGCGAACAATGAGCAGTTCTTC. The chain is built from TRBV7-9 and TRBJ2-1; 11 nucleotides match TRBD2. Germline loops: CDR1 SEHNR, CDR2 FQNEAQ (reference sequence). Trimming cost V 4 bases and J 5 bases; bases outside gene matches: 7. This CDR3 comprises 16 residues.